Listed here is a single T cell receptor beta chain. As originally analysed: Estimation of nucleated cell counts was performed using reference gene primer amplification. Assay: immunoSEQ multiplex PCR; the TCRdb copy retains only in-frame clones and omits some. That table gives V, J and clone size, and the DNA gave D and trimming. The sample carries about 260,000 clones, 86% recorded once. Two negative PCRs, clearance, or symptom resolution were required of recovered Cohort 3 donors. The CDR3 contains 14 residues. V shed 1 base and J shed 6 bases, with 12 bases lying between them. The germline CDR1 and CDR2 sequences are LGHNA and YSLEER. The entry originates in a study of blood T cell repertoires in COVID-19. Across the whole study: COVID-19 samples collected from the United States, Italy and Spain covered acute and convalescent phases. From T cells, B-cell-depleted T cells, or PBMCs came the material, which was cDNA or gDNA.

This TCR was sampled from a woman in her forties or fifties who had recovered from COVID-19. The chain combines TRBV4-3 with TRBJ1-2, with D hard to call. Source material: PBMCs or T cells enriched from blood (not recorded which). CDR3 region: CASSQVPHPDGYTF. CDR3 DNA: TGCGCCAGCAGCCAAGTCCCCCACCCGGATGGCTACACCTTC.